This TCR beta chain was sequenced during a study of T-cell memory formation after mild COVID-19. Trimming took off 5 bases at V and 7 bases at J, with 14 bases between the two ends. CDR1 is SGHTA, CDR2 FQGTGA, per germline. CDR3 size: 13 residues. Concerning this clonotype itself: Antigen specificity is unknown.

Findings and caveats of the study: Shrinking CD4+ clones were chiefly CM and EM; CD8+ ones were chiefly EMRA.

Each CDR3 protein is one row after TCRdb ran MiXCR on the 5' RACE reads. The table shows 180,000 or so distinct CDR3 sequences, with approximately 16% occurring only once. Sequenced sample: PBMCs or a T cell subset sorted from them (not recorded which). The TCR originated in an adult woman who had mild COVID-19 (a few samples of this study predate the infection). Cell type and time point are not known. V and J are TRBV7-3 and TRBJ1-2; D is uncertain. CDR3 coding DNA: TGTGCCAGCAGCAAGGACGGCTTGGGTGGCTACACCTTC. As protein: CASSKDGLGGYTF. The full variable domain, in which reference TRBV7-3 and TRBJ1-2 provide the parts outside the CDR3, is GAGVSQTPSNKVTEKGKYVELRCDPISGHTALYWYRQSLGQGPEFLIYFQGTGAADDSGLPNDRFFAVRPEGSVSTLKIQRTERGDSAVYLCASSKDGLGGYTFGSGTRLTVV.